The clone carrying this T cell receptor beta chain appeared a few times. Its cognate antigen is unknown. This record comes from a study of beta chain features in type 1 diabetes. The wider study: Researchers looked at about 110 million sorted cells across all samples.

Populations isolated by sorting all had purity greater than 95%. The length of the CDR3 is 13 residues. The J segment lost 4 bases and the V segment lost 3 bases, leaving 3 bases of the junction unmatched. Germline V gene sequence: CDR1 SQVTM, CDR2 ANQGSEA. General observations from the study: People with Type 1 diabetes carried modestly yet significantly shorter TCRB CDR3s in all four CD4+ subsets.

Expressed TCRB transcripts were sequenced because the entire RNA isolate underwent reverse transcription. Millions of reads was the average for naive, central memory and regulatory T cell samples. The data were produced by immunoSEQ multiplex PCR, yet TCRdb's version contains in-frame clones alone and is incomplete. The sample carries more than 200,000 clones, roughly 17% recorded once. The gene calls are TRBV29-1 and TRBJ2-3, with 8 positions matching TRBD2. The material sequenced was naive CD4+ T cells from blood. The clonotype comes from a man aged 25 to 40 with type 1 diabetes. CDR3 coding DNA: TGCAGCGTTGACGGACTAGCTCCAGATACGCAGTATTTT. Translating it yields CSVDGLAPDTQYF.